The TCR beta chain under discussion was sequenced for a study of OX40 agonist ivuxolimab in advanced cancers. Overall study results and limits: In the expanded peripheral T cells, antigen specificity was never determined.

TCRdb's copy holds only in-frame clones and misses some; the assay was immunoSEQ multiplex PCR. The sample lists about 73,000 clones, roughly 86% seen once, with less than 0.8% in the top ten. Worth noting for this clone: Its antigen is as yet unknown.

V was pared by 4 bases and J by 2 bases, with 8 bases of the junction left unmatched. This CDR3 region has 15 residues. Looked up from germline, CDR1 is SGHRS and CDR2 is YFSETQ. This material consisted of CD4+ or CD8+ T cells sorted from blood, taken in a trial of the OX40 agonist ivuxolimab. This receptor was identified in an adult with an advanced solid tumor such as melanoma, head and neck, liver or kidney cancer. The gene calls are TRBV5-1 and TRBJ1-1, with TRBD1 matching over 7 bases. The CDR3 DNA sequence: TGCGCCAGCAGCAAACAGACAGGGAGAAACACTGAAGCTTTCTTT. Translation gives CASSKQTGRNTEAFF.